The subject of this entry is one T cell receptor (beta chain). Ten or more counts support this clonotype. The antigen it recognizes is unknown. No base quality values were provided; no much bigger clone lies one nucleotide off. The library came from PCR. The instrument was an Illumina HiSeq 2500. Molecular barcoding was employed in the preparation of TCR libraries, with unique molecular identifiers being used to normalize TCRbeta repertoire quantification. TCRdb handled the public reads itself, with Q25 trimming in fastp and clone calling in MiXCR, and kept productive beta chains. For every CDR3 protein sequence, its rows merge into one entry that carries the most common genes and DNA. In all, the sample holds hundreds of thousands of distinct CDR3 sequences, and about 17% of those were seen once. The top ten hold 2.5% to 4% of the sample. This specimen comes from a study of T-cell reconstitution after alpha-beta-depleted transplantation in children (dated by TCRdb to the mid-2010s). For context, the study as a whole: T-cell immune reconstitution after TCRalphabeta/CD19-depleted allogeneic hematopoietic cell transplantation in children was quantitatively tracked in the study by means of TCR repertoire profiling.

This material consisted of PBMCs from the stem cell graft donor, taken from the stem cell graft. This TCR derives from a human donor who donated a stem cell graft to a child with acute lymphoblastic leukemia.

The CDR3 amino acid sequence is: CASSPLDREETQYF. The DNA sequence follows: TGTGCCAGCTCACCCTTGGACAGGGAAGAGACCCAGTACTTC. The chain couples TRBV18 to TRBJ2-5, with 8 central nucleotides matching TRBD1. The CDR3 starts with the cysteine, ends with the phenylalanine, and has 14 residues. The retained sequence is limited to the CDR3, 42 bases, with the frame set at the first base. The germline V end is reduced by 3 bases and the J end by 3 bases; junction bases left unmatched: 3. Looking up the germline V gene yields CDR1 KGHSH and CDR2 LQKENI.